These 14 T cell receptor beta chains share one sample of origin, sequenced in a study of T-cell memory formation after mild COVID-19. MiXCR, run by TCRdb on the 5' RACE reads, gives a single entry per CDR3 protein. The sample records around 300,000 distinct CDR3 sequences, about a sixth being singletons. The sequenced sample was PBMCs or a T cell subset sorted from them (not recorded which). Receptors were obtained from a man between 18 and 35 years old who had mild COVID-19 (a few samples of this study predate the infection). Cell type and time point are not known.

This clonotype was counted between two and nine times. The rearrangement joins TRBV23-1 to TRBJ2-1; 8 bases line up with TRBD1. TRBV23-1 belongs to the ORF category, with a function that is uncertain. V was pared by 7 bases and J by 0 bases, with 5 bases of the junction left unmatched. This CDR3 is 15 amino acids long. In nucleotides, the CDR3 is TGCGCCAGCAACAGGGGGAGGCCCTCCTACAATGAGCAGTTCTTC. Its translation is CASNRGRPSYNEQFF.

The chain links TRBV7-3 to TRBJ2-2; TRBD1 or TRBD2 may be the D gene (5 bases each). V was shortened by 5 bases and J by 3 bases, with 13 bases between the two germline ends. The germline V gene encodes CDR1 SGHTA and CDR2 FQGTGA. The CDR3 sequence is 15 residues long. This CDR3 reads CASSPGTIHTGELFF. The CDR3 DNA reads TGTGCCAGCAGCCCCGGGACGATCCACACCGGGGAGCTGTTTTTT.

This chain joins TRBV12-3 or TRBV12-4 and TRBJ2-2; D perhaps matches TRBD2 (5 bases). The CDR3 covers 14 residues. Trimming shortened V by 2 bases and J by 4 bases, and 8 bases separated the two germline ends. Here the CDR3 reads CASSLTRSTGELFF. CDR3 nucleotide sequence: TGTGCCAGCAGTTTAACTAGAAGCACCGGGGAGCTGTTTTTT.

This chain connects TRBV20-1 to TRBJ2-3; 9 nucleotides line up with TRBD1. The V and J ends lost 1 base and 6 bases, in that order; junction bases with no gene match: 8. Germline V gives CDR1 DFQATT, CDR2 SNEGSKA (reference sequence). The CDR3 loop spans 15 amino acids. The CDR3 sequence: CSARVGTGMGDTQYF. The CDR3 DNA sequence: TGCAGTGCTAGAGTGGGGACAGGGATGGGCGATACGCAGTATTTT.

This clonotype came up many times. The J gene is TRBJ2-7, the V gene TRBV3-1; D is perhaps TRBD1 (6 bases). Germline V gene sequence: CDR1 LGHDT, CDR2 YNNKEL (reference sequence). Trimming removed 8 bases at V and 0 bases at J, with 11 bases between. The CDR3 extends over 13 amino acids. CDR3 protein: CASGGQPSYEQYF. CDR3 DNA sequence: TGTGCCAGCGGGGGCCAACCCTCCTACGAGCAGTACTTC.

Note on this clonotype: A much larger clone sits a single nucleotide away, making a read error possible. The chain combines TRBV7-2 with TRBJ2-3; TRBD2 might be the D (7 bases). Germline V lookup: CDR1 SGHTA, CDR2 FQGNSA. The CDR3 has 15 amino acids. CDR3 DNA: TGTGTCAGCAGCCTAGGGGGGGGACGCACAGATACGCAGTATTTT. The encoded protein is CVSSLGGGRTDTQYF.

The chain links TRBV4-3 to TRBJ1-2; TRBD1 matches at 8 bases. Germline V gene lookup returns CDR1 LGHNA and CDR2 YSLEER. V was pared by 2 bases and J by 2 bases, with 4 bases of the junction left unmatched. The CDR3 sequence is 15 residues long. CDR3 nucleotide sequence: TGCGCCAGCAGCCAATTTACAGGGGGAAACTATGGCTACACCTTC. This encodes CASSQFTGGNYGYTF.

This clonotype came up a few times. The V and J genes are TRBV4-3 and TRBJ1-4; no clear D. CDR3 size: 17 residues. Germline CDR1 is LGHNA and CDR2 is YSLEER. With 0 bases removed from V and 1 base from J, the gap between germline ends came to 12 bases. In DNA form, the CDR3 reads TGCGCCAGCAGCCAAGATCTAGGACGGGGAACTAATGAAAAACTGTTTTTT. Amino acid sequence: CASSQDLGRGTNEKLFF.

This sequence joins TRBV6-5 and TRBJ2-7; TRBD1 matches 9 bases. The CDR3 contains 15 residues. V shed 4 bases, J shed 6 bases, and the junction held 10 bases outside the gene matches. Germline CDR1 is MNHEY and CDR2 is SVGAGI. The CDR3 DNA reads as TGTGCCAGCAGTTGGAGACAGGGGGGAAGTTCCGAGCAGTACTTC. Protein product: CASSWRQGGSSEQYF.

Only a few counts were recorded for this clonotype. The chain uses TRBV9 and TRBJ2-5, with D possibly being TRBD2 (6 bases). V was pared by 3 bases and J by 5 bases, with 11 bases between. Germline lookup yields CDR1 SGDLS and CDR2 YYNGEE. The CDR3 has 13 residues. The CDR3 DNA reads TGTGCCAGCAGCGGGGGGGTACGTGAGACCCAGTACTTC. Protein sequence: CASSGGVRETQYF.

The rearrangement links TRBV5-1 to TRBJ2-1; 8 positions agree with TRBD1. The CDR3 consists of 15 residues. In germline, CDR1 is SGHRS, CDR2 YFSETQ. V lost 4 bases, J lost 10 bases, and 13 bases stayed unmatched. Written as DNA, the CDR3 is TGCGCCAGCAGCCTACCCGAGACAGGGGTAGCGGAGCAGTTCTTC. Translated: CASSLPETGVAEQFF.

The chain joins TRBV20-1 to TRBJ2-5; 9 bases match TRBD2. The V and J ends lost 7 bases and 1 base, in that order; junction bases with no gene match: 4. The CDR3 is made up of 13 amino acids. Germline assignment: CDR1 DFQATT and CDR2 SNEGSKA (reference sequence). The CDR3 protein is CSVSSGGQETQYF. Here the CDR3 DNA reads TGCAGTGTTAGTAGCGGGGGCCAAGAGACCCAGTACTTC.

Only a few counts were recorded for this clonotype. The chain employs TRBV20-1 and TRBJ2-5; 7 bases fit TRBD1. The J segment lost 1 base and the V segment lost 5 bases, leaving 4 bases of the junction unmatched. The CDR3 extends over 13 amino acids. From germline, CDR1 is DFQATT and CDR2 SNEGSKA (reference sequence). The CDR3 nucleotides are TGCAGTGCTGACAGGGTACGCCAAGAGACCCAGTACTTC. Protein: CSADRVRQETQYF.

This chain connects TRBV5-1 to TRBJ1-1; 9 bases are a match to TRBD1. The J segment lost 10 bases and the V segment lost 4 bases, leaving 17 bases of the junction unmatched. There are 16 residues in the CDR3. Germline V gene data show CDR1 as SGHRS and CDR2 as YFSETQ. The CDR3 loop reads CASSRGRAQGARRAFF. CDR3 bases: TGCGCCAGCAGCCGTGGCCGCGCACAGGGGGCTCGGAGAGCTTTCTTT.